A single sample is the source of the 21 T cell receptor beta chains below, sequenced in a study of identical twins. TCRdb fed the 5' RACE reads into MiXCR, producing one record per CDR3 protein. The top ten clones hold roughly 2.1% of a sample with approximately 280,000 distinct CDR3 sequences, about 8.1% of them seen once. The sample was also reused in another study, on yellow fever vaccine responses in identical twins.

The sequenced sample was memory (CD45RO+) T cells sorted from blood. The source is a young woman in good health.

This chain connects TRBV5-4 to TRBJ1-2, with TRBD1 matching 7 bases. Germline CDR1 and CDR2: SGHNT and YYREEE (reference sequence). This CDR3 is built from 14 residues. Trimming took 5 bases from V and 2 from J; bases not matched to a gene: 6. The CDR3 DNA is TGTGCCAGCAGTCAAAACAGGGGAAACTATGGCTACACCTTC. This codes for CASSQNRGNYGYTF.

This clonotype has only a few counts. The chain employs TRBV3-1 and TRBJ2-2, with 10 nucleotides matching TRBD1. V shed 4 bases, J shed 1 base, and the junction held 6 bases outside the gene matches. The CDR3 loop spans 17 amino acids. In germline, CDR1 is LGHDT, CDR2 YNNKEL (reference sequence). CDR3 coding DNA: TGTGCCAGCAGCCGGGACAGGGGCGATCTGAACACCGGGGAGCTGTTTTTT. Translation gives CASSRDRGDLNTGELFF.

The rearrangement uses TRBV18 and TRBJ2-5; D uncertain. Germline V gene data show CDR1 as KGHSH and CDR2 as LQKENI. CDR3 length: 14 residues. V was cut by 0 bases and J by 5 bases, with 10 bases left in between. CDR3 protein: CASSPPLSAETQYF. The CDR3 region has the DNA TGTGCCAGCTCACCACCACTCAGCGCGGAGACCCAGTACTTC.

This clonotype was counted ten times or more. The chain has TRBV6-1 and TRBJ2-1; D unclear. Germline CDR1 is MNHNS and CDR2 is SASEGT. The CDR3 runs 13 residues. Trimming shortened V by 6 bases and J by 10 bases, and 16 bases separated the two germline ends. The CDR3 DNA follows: TGTGCCAGCAGGACCGACGGCATCGGGGAGCAGTTCTTC. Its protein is CASRTDGIGEQFF.

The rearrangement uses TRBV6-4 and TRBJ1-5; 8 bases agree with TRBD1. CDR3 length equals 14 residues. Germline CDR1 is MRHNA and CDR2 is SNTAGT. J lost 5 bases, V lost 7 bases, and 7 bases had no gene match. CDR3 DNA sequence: TGTGCCAGCACCCTGGACAGGGAAGATCAGCCCCAGCATTTT. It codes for CASTLDREDQPQHF.

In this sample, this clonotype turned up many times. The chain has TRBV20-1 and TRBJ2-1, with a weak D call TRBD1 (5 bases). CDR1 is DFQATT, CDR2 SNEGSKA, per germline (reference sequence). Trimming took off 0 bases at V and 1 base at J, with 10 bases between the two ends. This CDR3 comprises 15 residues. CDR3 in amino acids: CSARDFRGSYNEQFF. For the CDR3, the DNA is TGCAGTGCTAGAGACTTTAGGGGATCCTACAATGAGCAGTTCTTC.

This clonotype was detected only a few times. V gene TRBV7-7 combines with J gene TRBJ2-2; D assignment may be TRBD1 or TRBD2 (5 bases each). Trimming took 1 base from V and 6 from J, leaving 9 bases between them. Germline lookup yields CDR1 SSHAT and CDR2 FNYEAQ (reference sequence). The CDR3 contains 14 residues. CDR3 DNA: TGTGCCAGCAGCTTAGAGTGGGGGTCCGGGGAGCTGTTTTTT. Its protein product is CASSLEWGSGELFF. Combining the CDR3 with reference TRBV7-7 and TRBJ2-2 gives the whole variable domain GAGVSQSPRYKVTKRGQDVTLRCDPISSHATLYWYQQALGQGPEFLTYFNYEAQPDKSGLPSDRFSAERPEGSISTLTIQRTEQRDSAMYRCASSLEWGSGELFFGEGSRLTVL.

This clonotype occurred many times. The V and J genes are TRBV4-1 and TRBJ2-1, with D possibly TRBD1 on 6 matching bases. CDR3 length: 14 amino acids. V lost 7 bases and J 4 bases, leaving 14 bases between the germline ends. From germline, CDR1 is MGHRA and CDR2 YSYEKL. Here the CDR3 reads CASNPGARYNEQFF. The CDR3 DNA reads TGCGCCAGCAACCCAGGGGCCCGTTACAATGAGCAGTTCTTC.

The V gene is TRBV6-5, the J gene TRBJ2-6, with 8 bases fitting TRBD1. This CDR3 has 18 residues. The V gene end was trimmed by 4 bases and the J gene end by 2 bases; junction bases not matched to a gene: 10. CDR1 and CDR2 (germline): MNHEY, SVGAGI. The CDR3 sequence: CASSSLLAGGTGANVLTF. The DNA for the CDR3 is TGTGCCAGCAGTTCCCTCTTGGCAGGGGGCACTGGGGCCAACGTCCTGACTTTC.

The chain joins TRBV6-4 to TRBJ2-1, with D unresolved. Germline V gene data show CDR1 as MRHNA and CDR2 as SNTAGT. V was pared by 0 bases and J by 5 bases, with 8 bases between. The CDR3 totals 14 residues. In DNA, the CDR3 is TGTGCCAGCAGTGACTCGTCCAGACACAATGAGCAGTTCTTC. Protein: CASSDSSRHNEQFF.

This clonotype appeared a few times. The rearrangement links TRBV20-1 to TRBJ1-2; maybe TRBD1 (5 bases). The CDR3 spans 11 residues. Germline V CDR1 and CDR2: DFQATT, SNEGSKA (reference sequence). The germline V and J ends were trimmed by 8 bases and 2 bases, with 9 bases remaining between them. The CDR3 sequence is CSLDTNYGYTF. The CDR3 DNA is TGCAGTTTGGACACGAACTATGGCTACACCTTC.

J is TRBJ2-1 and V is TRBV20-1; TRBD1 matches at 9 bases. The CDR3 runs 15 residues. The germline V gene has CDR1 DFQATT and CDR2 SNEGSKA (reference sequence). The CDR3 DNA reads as TGCACCTTACTACCTGGGGACAGGGTTAATGGTGAGCAGTTCTTC. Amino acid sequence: CTLLPGDRVNGEQFF.

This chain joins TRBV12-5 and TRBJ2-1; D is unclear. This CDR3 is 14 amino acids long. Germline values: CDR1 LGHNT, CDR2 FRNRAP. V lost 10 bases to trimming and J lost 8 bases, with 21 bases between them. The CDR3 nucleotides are TGTGCTACCGTGGTTTCCACATTAGTGGATGAGCAGTTCTTC. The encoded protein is CATVVSTLVDEQFF.

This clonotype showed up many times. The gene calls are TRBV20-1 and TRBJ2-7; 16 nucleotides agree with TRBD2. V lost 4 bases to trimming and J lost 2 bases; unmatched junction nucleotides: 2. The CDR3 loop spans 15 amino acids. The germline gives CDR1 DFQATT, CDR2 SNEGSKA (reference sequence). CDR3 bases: TGCAGTGCTATGGGACTAGCGGGAGGGACCTACGAGCAGTACTTC. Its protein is CSAMGLAGGTYEQYF.

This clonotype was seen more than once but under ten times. The CDR3 spells CASTPGQTWPGPSNQPQHF. The CDR3 DNA sequence: TGTGCCAGCACCCCTGGGCAAACGTGGCCGGGCCCTAGCAATCAGCCCCAGCATTTT. The chain employs TRBV21-1 and TRBJ1-5; the D call of TRBD1 is as the table states it, not checked on the DNA. TRBV21-1 is tagged as a pseudogene. The CDR3 loop spans 19 amino acids.

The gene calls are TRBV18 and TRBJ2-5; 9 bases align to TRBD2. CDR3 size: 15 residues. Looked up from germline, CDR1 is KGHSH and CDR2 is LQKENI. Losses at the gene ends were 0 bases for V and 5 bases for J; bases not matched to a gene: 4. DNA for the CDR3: TGTGCCAGCTCACCACCCGGGACTAGCCGCGAGACCCAGTACTTC. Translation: CASSPPGTSRETQYF.

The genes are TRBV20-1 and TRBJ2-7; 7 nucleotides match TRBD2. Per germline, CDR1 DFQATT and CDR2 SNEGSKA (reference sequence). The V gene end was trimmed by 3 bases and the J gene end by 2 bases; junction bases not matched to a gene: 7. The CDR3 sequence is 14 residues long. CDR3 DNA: TGCAGTGCTAGTTTTGGGGGGGGGACCTACGAGCAGTACGTC. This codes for CSASFGGGTYEQYV.

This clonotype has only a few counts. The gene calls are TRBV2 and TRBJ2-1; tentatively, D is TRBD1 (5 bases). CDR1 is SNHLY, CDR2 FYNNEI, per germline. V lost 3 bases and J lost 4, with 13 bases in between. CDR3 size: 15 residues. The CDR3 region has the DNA TGTGCCAGCAGTGAGGCGACAGCGCGATACAATGAGCAGTTCTTC. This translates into CASSEATARYNEQFF. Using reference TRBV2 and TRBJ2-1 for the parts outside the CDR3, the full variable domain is EPEVTQTPSHQVTQMGQEVILRCVPISNHLYFYWYRQILGQKVEFLVSFYNNEISEKSEIFDDQFSVERPDGSNFTLKIRSTKLEDSAMYFCASSEATARYNEQFFGPGTRLTVL.

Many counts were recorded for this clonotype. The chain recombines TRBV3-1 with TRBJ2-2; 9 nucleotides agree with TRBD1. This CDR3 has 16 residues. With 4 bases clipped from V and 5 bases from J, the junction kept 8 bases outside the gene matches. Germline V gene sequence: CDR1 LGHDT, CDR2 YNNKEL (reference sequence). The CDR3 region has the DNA TGTGCCAGCAGCCCGACAGGGGGAATTGGGACCGGGGAGCTGTTTTTT. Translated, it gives CASSPTGGIGTGELFF.

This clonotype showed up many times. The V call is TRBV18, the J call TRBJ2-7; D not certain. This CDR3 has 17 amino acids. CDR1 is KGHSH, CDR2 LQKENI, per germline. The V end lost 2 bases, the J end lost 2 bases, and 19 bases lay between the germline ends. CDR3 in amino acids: CASSPESNRLSPYEQYV. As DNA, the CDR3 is TGTGCCAGCTCACCAGAATCTAACCGCCTTTCGCCCTACGAGCAGTACGTC.

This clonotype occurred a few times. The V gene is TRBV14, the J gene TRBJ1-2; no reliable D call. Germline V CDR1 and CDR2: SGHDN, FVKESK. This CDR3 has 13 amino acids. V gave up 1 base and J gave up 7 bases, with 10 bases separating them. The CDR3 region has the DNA TGTGCCAGCAGCCAAGCGGTAGGTGCTGGCTACACCTTC. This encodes CASSQAVGAGYTF.